What follows is one TCR beta chain and its context. Its antigen remains unknown. This record comes from a study of T cells in Graves' hyperthyroidism and ophthalmopathy. Overall study results and limits: Most thyroid clonotypes expanded above 0.001 appeared in blood too.

From less than 13 ml of fresh peripheral blood, PBMCs were isolated. TCR beta CDR3 regions were amplified from RNA. When the TCR CDR3 underwent first-round RT-PCR, the HTBI primer set was used. TCRdb re-analysed the multiplex PCR reads in MiXCR, keeping a single row per CDR3 protein. The sample comprises over 700,000 distinct CDR3 sequences, 35% to 45% of which are singletons, and approximately 8.7% rests with the top ten. The specimen was blood. This TCR derives from a man between 18 and 29 years old with Graves' hyperthyroidism.

CDR3 nucleotides: TGTGCCAGCAGCTTAGATGGCGGGGGGGCAGAGACCCAGTACTTC. This codes for CASSLDGGGAETQYF. The chain links TRBV7-9 to TRBJ2-5, with TRBD2 identical over 9 bases. Germline V lookup: CDR1 SEHNR, CDR2 FQNEAQ (reference sequence). The length of the CDR3 is 15 residues. V lost 1 base and J lost 4; bases outside the gene matches: 4.